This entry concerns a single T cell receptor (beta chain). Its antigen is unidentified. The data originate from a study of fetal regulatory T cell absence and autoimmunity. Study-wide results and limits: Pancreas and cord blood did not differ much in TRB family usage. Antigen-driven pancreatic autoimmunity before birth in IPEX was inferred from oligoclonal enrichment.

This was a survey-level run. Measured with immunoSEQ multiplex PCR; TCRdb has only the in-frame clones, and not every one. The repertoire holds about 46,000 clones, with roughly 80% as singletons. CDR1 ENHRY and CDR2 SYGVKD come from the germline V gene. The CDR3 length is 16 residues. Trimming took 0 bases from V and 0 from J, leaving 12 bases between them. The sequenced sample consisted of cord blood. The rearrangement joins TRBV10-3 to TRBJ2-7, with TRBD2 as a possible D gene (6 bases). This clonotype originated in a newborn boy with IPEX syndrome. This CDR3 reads CAISESSRGGSYEQYF. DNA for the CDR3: TGTGCCATCAGTGAGTCATCGCGGGGTGGCTCCTACGAGCAGTACTTC.